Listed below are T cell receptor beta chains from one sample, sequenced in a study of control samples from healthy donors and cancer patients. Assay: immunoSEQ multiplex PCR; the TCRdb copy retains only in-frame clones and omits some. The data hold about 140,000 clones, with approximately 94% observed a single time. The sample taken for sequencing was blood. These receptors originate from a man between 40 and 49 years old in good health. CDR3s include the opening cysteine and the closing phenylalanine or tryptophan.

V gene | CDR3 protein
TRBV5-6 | CASSARGLNYGYTF
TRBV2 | CASDTENYGYTF
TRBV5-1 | CASSSEGLETQYF
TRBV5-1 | CASSSGLASNTGELFF
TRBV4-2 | CASSQTFSGTGTYEQYF
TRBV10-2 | CASSDQVAKNIQYF
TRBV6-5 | CASSYGGPLPEQFF
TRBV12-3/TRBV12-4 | CASSSIWGTEAFF
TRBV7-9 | CASSRQGNSNQPQHF
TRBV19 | CASSIAWEYEQYF
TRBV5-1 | CASSLRGTNDEKLFF
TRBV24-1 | CATSDFRTGDNEQFF
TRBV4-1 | CASSQEGHLPYEQYF
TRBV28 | CASSIQGTEQFF
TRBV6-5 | CASSYRETYEQYF
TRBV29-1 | CSVGPRDSDAVAEAFF
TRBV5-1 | CASRQGSAGELFF
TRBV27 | CASAGGQTYEQYF
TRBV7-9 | CASSLVINEQFF
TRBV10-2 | CASRGTGVRNGYTF
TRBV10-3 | CAIGGDTGELFF
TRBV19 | CASSIGPAHSNQPQHF
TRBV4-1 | CASSPTTQVRGYEQYF
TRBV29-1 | CSVQGTSNYGYTF
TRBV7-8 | CASSLRDRGFISGNTIYF
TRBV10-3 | CAINPGQGAGANVLTF